This entry lists 10 T cell receptor beta chains sequenced from one sample in a study of blood T cell repertoires in COVID-19. Measured with immunoSEQ multiplex PCR; TCRdb has only the in-frame clones, and not every one. The repertoire includes fewer than 400,000 clones, around nine tenths of them detected once, and 3% to 5% sits in the top ten. Input material: PBMCs or T cells enriched from blood (not recorded which). The receptors derive from a woman between 25 and 40 years old who had been exposed to COVID-19.

J is TRBJ1-4 and V is TRBV9; D remains unclear. Trimming cost V 0 bases and J 7 bases, with 13 bases left between them. Germline CDR1 and CDR2: SGDLS and YYNGEE. CDR3 length: 15 residues. CDR3 protein: CASSVGPEPGEKLFF. The CDR3 DNA follows: TGTGCCAGCAGCGTAGGACCGGAGCCGGGTGAAAAACTGTTTTTT. The full variable domain, with the rest looked up from reference TRBV9 and TRBJ1-4, is DSGVTQTPKHLITATGQRVTLRCSPRSGDLSVYWYQQSLDQGLQFLIQYYNGEERAKGNILERFSAQQFPDLHSELNLSSLELGDSALYFCASSVGPEPGEKLFFGSGTQLSVL.

The genes are TRBV10-1 and TRBJ2-6, with D possibly TRBD1 on 6 matching bases. The CDR3 has 21 residues. Germline CDR1 and CDR2: WNHNN and SYGVQD (reference sequence). Between the trimmed V and J ends, which lost 3 bases and 0 bases, there was a span of 24 bases. CDR3 sequence reads: CASSELCAMDRHTSGANVLTF. CDR3 DNA sequence: TGCGCCAGCAGTGAATTGTGTGCTATGGACAGACATACCTCTGGGGCCAACGTCCTGACTTTC.

CDR3 in amino acids: CASSLGTDEKLFF. For the CDR3, the DNA is TGTGCCAGCAGCCTCGGGACAGACGAAAAACTGTTTTTT. The gene calls are TRBV5-4 and TRBJ1-4; the match to TRBD1 covers 7 bases. The germline V gene has CDR1 SGHNT and CDR2 YYREEE (reference sequence). The CDR3 has 13 amino acids. V was clipped by 4 bases and J by 8 bases; unmatched bases: 5.

The CDR3 spells CASSRRQITDTQYF. CDR3 nucleotides: TGCGCCAGCAGCCGGCGACAGATCACAGATACGCAGTATTTT. The J gene is TRBJ2-3, the V gene TRBV4-1; a weak D match, TRBD1 (5 bases). Per germline, CDR1 MGHRA and CDR2 YSYEKL. Trimming pared 4 bases from V and 2 bases from J, leaving 10 bases between. The CDR3 sequence is 14 residues long.

The chain links TRBV9 to TRBJ1-1; D call uncertain. V was shortened by 3 bases and J by 0 bases, with 12 bases between the two germline ends. CDR3 length: 15 amino acids. CDR1 and CDR2 from the germline V gene are SGDLS and YYNGEE. The CDR3 coding sequence is TGTGCCAGCAGCGCCCCTGGCAACCTGAACACTGAAGCTTTCTTT. This codes for CASSAPGNLNTEAFF.

The V call is TRBV7-2, the J call TRBJ2-7; 9 positions match TRBD2. The CDR3 consists of 15 residues. Germline V gene lookup returns CDR1 SGHTA and CDR2 FQGNSA. J was trimmed by 5 bases and V by 4 bases; bases with no gene match: 9. The CDR3 sequence: CASSWSIAGVNEQYF. CDR3 coding DNA: TGTGCCAGCAGCTGGTCCATAGCGGGGGTGAACGAGCAGTACTTC.

The CDR3 nucleotides read TGTGCCAGCAGTTTTAGACAGTCGAACACTGAAGCTTTCTTT. Residues: CASSFRQSNTEAFF. The gene calls are TRBV27 and TRBJ1-1; TRBD1 might be the D (5 bases). The CDR3 totals 14 residues. Trimming pared 3 bases from V and 1 base from J, leaving 9 bases between. Looked up from germline, CDR1 is MNHEY and CDR2 is SMNVEV (reference sequence).

The chain combines TRBV9 with TRBJ1-2, with D unclear. Looked up from germline, CDR1 is SGDLS and CDR2 is YYNGEE. The CDR3 is 15 residues long. With 4 bases removed from V and 8 bases from J, the gap between germline ends came to 21 bases. CDR3 sequence reads: CASSPRENPYVGYTF. CDR3 DNA sequence: TGTGCCAGCAGCCCCCGGGAGAACCCCTATGTAGGCTACACCTTC.

The V call is TRBV28, the J call TRBJ2-7; TRBD1 agrees at 7 bases. Germline CDR1 and CDR2: MDHEN and SYDVKM. The CDR3 loop spans 13 amino acids. With V trimmed by 7 bases and J by 2 bases, 5 bases remained unmatched. Written as DNA, the CDR3 is TGTGCCAGCACCCCTGGACAGGCCTACGAGCAGTACTTC. It codes for CASTPGQAYEQYF.

This clone was seen a handful of times. J is TRBJ2-7 and V is TRBV5-1; no clear D. The CDR3 consists of 13 residues. The germline CDR1 and CDR2 sequences are SGHRS and YFSETQ. V was clipped by 0 bases and J by 7 bases, with 11 bases between them. The CDR3 DNA follows: TGCGCCAGCAGCTTGGTTCCGGGTGGTGAGCAGTACTTC. Translated, it gives CASSLVPGGEQYF.